These 26 T cell receptor beta chains came from one sample sequenced in a study of blood T cells in healthy people across ages (dated by TCRdb to about 2015). The library was built by means of 5' RACE. Sequenced using an Illumina HiSeq 2500. A second PCR of about 6 to 12 cycles was run with a J-beta primer mix and a sample-barcoded 5' primer. The public reads were run again by TCRdb, first through fastp at Q25 and then through MiXCR, and only productive beta chains were kept. One record per CDR3 amino acid sequence lists the most common genes and DNA. For this sample the table gives 600,000 to 850,000 distinct CDR3 sequences, of which around 46% were detected only once. Clones ranked in the top ten supply 20% to 25% of the sample. Material: blood. Source of these receptors: a woman aged 60-75 years in good health.

V is TRBV28 and J is TRBJ2-7; D is unresolved. Trimming shortened V by 7 bases and J by 3 bases, and 16 bases separated the two germline ends. CDR1 is MDHEN and CDR2 is SYDVKM in the germline V gene. The CDR3 covers 14 residues. The CDR3 region has the DNA TGTGCCAGCAAAGAAGGCCCCCCGATCTACGAGCAGTACTTC. This translates into CASKEGPPIYEQYF.

This chain links TRBV20-1 with TRBJ2-3; 10 bases are shared with TRBD2. CDR3 length: 17 amino acids. Trimming took 0 bases from V and 1 from J; bases not matched to a gene: 7. Germline lookup yields CDR1 DFQATT and CDR2 SNEGSKA (reference sequence). The CDR3 DNA is TGCAGTGCTAGAGACCCCGGGCTAGCGGGGGGCACAGATACGCAGTATTTT. Protein sequence: CSARDPGLAGGTDTQYF.

This clonotype was seen a few times. The V gene is TRBV7-3, the J gene TRBJ2-7; 11 bases line up with TRBD2. Germline CDR1 and CDR2: SGHTA and FQGTGA. Unmatched junction bases numbered 14, after V lost 2 bases and J lost 8 bases. The length of the CDR3 is 17 residues. The chain's CDR3 is CASSLYPGLAGGYKQYF. Here the CDR3 DNA reads TGTGCCAGCAGCTTATATCCCGGACTAGCGGGTGGTTACAAGCAGTACTTC.

This clonotype has more than one count but fewer than ten. The V call is TRBV6-2 or TRBV6-3, the J call TRBJ2-3; 11 bases align to TRBD2. Per the germline V gene, CDR1 is MNHEY and CDR2 is SVGEGT. CDR3 length: 14 residues. Germline trimming cut 5 bases from V and 8 bases from J; bases unmatched to any gene: 6. DNA of the CDR3: TGTGCCAGCAGTCAGGGACTAGCGGCAATTACGCAGTATTTT. As protein: CASSQGLAAITQYF.

This chain uses TRBV28 with TRBJ2-3, with 7 bases matching TRBD2. V lost 3 bases, J lost 1 base, and 4 bases stayed unmatched. Germline assignment: CDR1 MDHEN and CDR2 SYDVKM. The CDR3 is 15 residues long. The CDR3 sequence: CASSFGGSGTDTQYF. CDR3 in DNA: TGTGCCAGCAGTTTCGGCGGGAGCGGCACAGATACGCAGTATTTT.

The rearrangement links TRBV6-2 or TRBV6-3 to TRBJ2-5; D may match TRBD1 or TRBD2 (5 bases each). V lost 4 bases, J lost 7 bases, and 16 bases lay in between. The CDR3 spans 14 residues. CDR1 MNHEY and CDR2 SVGEGT come from the germline V gene. The CDR3 loop reads CASSSSGTETTQYF. The CDR3 nucleotides read TGTGCCAGCAGTTCGTCAGGGACGGAAACGACCCAGTACTTC.

The rearrangement links TRBV19 to TRBJ2-3; a possible D gene is TRBD2 (7 bases). The CDR3 totals 15 residues. The V gene lost 5 bases and the J gene lost 5 bases, with 17 bases spanning the gap. Germline CDR1 and CDR2: LNHDA and SQIVND (reference sequence). The DNA of the CDR3 is TGTGCCAGTAGTTCTGGGGGGGGGCTTGGAGATACGCAGTATTTT. Protein sequence: CASSSGGGLGDTQYF.

This clonotype has a single count. The DNA for the CDR3 is TGCGCCAGCAGCCAGGTGCCCTTAGCGGGGTACTCCTACGAGCAGTACTTC. Amino acids: CASSQVPLAGYSYEQYF. The gene calls are TRBV4-1 and TRBJ2-7, with 8 bases aligning to TRBD2. V lost 3 bases and J lost 0; bases outside the gene matches: 10. The CDR3 covers 17 residues. Germline-derived CDR1 and CDR2 are MGHRA and YSYEKL.

The chain carries TRBV5-1 and TRBJ2-5; D gene ambiguous. CDR3 size: 13 residues. The V and J ends lost 3 bases and 5 bases respectively, with 11 bases between them. Germline CDR1 and CDR2: SGHRS and YFSETQ. The CDR3 nucleotides are TGCGCCAGCAGCTGGCCACCTACGGAGACCCAGTACTTC. Its protein is CASSWPPTETQYF.

In this sample, this clonotype turned up a few times. This rearrangement joins TRBV6-1 to TRBJ1-1; D ambiguous. V lost 7 bases and J 8 bases, leaving 11 bases between the germline ends. Per the germline V gene, CDR1 is MNHNS and CDR2 is SASEGT. This CDR3 has 11 amino acids. Here the CDR3 DNA reads TGTGCCAGCATTTGGGGTTGGGAAGCTTTCTTT. Residues: CASIWGWEAFF.

This clonotype was seen more than once but under ten times. V gene TRBV3-1 combines with J gene TRBJ1-2; 8 bases align to TRBD1. Germline assignment: CDR1 LGHDT and CDR2 YNNKEL (reference sequence). The CDR3 runs to 17 residues. V lost 4 bases, J lost 0 bases, and 10 bases stayed unmatched. This chain's CDR3 is CASSRKRTGTTNYGYTF. The CDR3 DNA sequence: TGTGCCAGCAGCCGGAAAAGGACAGGGACTACTAACTATGGCTACACCTTC.

The J gene is TRBJ2-7, the V gene TRBV5-1; 7 nucleotides line up with TRBD1. This CDR3 contains 15 residues. Germline V CDR1 and CDR2: SGHRS, YFSETQ. J lost 7 bases, V lost 4 bases, and 14 bases had no gene match. CDR3 protein: CASSPGTAPLNEQYF. As DNA, the CDR3 is TGCGCCAGCAGCCCCGGGACAGCGCCCCTCAATGAGCAGTACTTC.

This clonotype was found a few times. The chain joins TRBV7-7 to TRBJ2-1; tentatively, D is TRBD2 (5 bases). The germline CDR1 and CDR2 sequences are SSHAT and FNYEAQ (reference sequence). V lost 3 bases, J lost 5 bases, and 11 bases lay in between. This CDR3 region has 14 residues. CDR3 bases: TGTGCCAGCAGCTTCGACTATGGCAACAATGAGCAGTTCTTC. Translation gives CASSFDYGNNEQFF. Filled out from reference TRBV7-7 and TRBJ2-1, the complete variable domain reads GAGVSQSPRYKVTKRGQDVTLRCDPISSHATLYWYQQALGQGPEFLTYFNYEAQPDKSGLPSDRFSAERPEGSISTLTIQRTEQRDSAMYRCASSFDYGNNEQFFGPGTRLTVL.

The V and J genes are TRBV25-1 and TRBJ2-2, with D maybe TRBD1 (6 bases). Per germline, CDR1 MGHDK and CDR2 SYGVNS. Trimming shortened V by 9 bases and J by 1 base, and 12 bases separated the two germline ends. There are 14 residues in the CDR3. In DNA, the CDR3 is TGTGCCAGTCAGAACAGGGTGAACACCGGGGAGCTGTTTTTT. As protein: CASQNRVNTGELFF.

The V and J genes are TRBV21-1 and TRBJ2-4; the D call of TRBD1 is as the table states it, not checked on the DNA. TRBV21-1 is deemed a pseudogene. This CDR3 region has 16 residues. This CDR3 is CASSKATGLAKNIQYF. The CDR3 DNA is TGTGCCAGCAGCAAAGCAACAGGTCTAGCCAAAAACATTCAGTACTTC.

The V and J genes are TRBV12-3 or TRBV12-4 and TRBJ1-1; TRBD1 is a possible D gene (5 bases). The V end lost 6 bases, the J end lost 5 bases, and 16 bases lay between the germline ends. CDR3 size: 14 residues. The CDR3 loop is CASSLDGGRTEAFF. CDR3 coding DNA: TGTGCCAGCAGCCTCGATGGGGGGAGAACTGAAGCTTTCTTT.

The chain uses TRBV7-9 and TRBJ1-6; D gene unclear. This CDR3 is built from 14 residues. V dropped 1 base and J dropped 5 bases, with 6 bases sitting between them. The germline V gene encodes CDR1 SEHNR and CDR2 FQNEAQ (reference sequence). The CDR3 DNA is TGTGCCAGCAGCTTAGGAGGGAATAATTCACCCCTCCACTTT. Translating gives CASSLGGNNSPLHF.

The rearrangement links TRBV30 to TRBJ1-2, with D perhaps TRBD1 (5 bases). CDR1 is GTSNPN, CDR2 SVGIG, per germline (reference sequence). The CDR3 extends over 12 amino acids. Trimming pared 6 bases from V and 1 base from J, leaving 9 bases between. The CDR3 DNA sequence: TGTGCCTGCTCACAGGTTAACTATGGCTACACCTTC. It translates to CACSQVNYGYTF.

This clonotype was counted a few times. The V gene is TRBV5-1, the J gene TRBJ2-5; TRBD2 matches at 10 bases. CDR1 SGHRS and CDR2 YFSETQ come from the germline V gene. The CDR3 extends over 16 amino acids. The junction had 8 bases not matched to a gene; V was cut back by 4 bases and J by 2 bases. This chain's CDR3 is CASSRTLAGLQETQYF. In nucleotides, the CDR3 is TGCGCCAGCAGCCGTACACTAGCGGGACTTCAAGAGACCCAGTACTTC.

This chain connects TRBV2 to TRBJ1-2; weak D call: TRBD1 (6 bases). Germline V lookup: CDR1 SNHLY, CDR2 FYNNEI. The V end was cut by 5 bases, the J end by 8 bases, with 24 bases between. The CDR3 is 16 amino acids. The CDR3 DNA reads TGTGCCAGCAGTCGCGATACCTTGCGGGACACCCGGGGCTACACCTTC. Protein sequence: CASSRDTLRDTRGYTF.

CDR3 residues: CASSVAESEQYF. The CDR3 nucleotides read TGTGCCAGCAGCGTAGCAGAGAGCGAGCAGTACTTC. The V gene is TRBV9, the J gene TRBJ2-7; D uncertain. This CDR3 comprises 12 residues. Germline CDR1 is SGDLS and CDR2 is YYNGEE. V lost 0 bases and J 6 bases, leaving 7 bases between the germline ends.

The chain joins TRBV7-9 to TRBJ2-1; the D gene is possibly TRBD1 (5 bases). The germline V and J ends were trimmed by 6 bases and 4 bases, with 19 bases remaining between them. The germline CDR1 and CDR2 sequences are SEHNR and FQNEAQ (reference sequence). The CDR3 is 16 amino acids. The CDR3 nucleotides are TGTGCCAGCAGTAATAGCCTTGGACAAGATTACAATGAGCAGTTCTTC. Protein sequence: CASSNSLGQDYNEQFF.

In this sample, this clonotype turned up many times. The rearrangement uses TRBV11-1 and TRBJ1-2, with TRBD1 matching 8 bases. CDR1 is SGHAT and CDR2 is FQDESV in the germline V gene (reference sequence). Trimming at V came to 5 bases and at J to 6 bases, leaving 2 bases not matched to a gene. The CDR3 contains 12 residues. DNA for the CDR3: TGTGCCAGCAGCCAGACAGGGGATGGCTACACCTTC. As protein: CASSQTGDGYTF.

Details on this clonotype: Its ends do not fully match the called genes, so a read error is possible. In nucleotides, the CDR3 is TGTGCCAGCAGCGGACAGGGTCCCTCCCACGAGCAGTACTTC. This codes for CASSGQGPSHEQYF. The chain has TRBV6-6 and TRBJ2-7, with 8 bases fitting TRBD1. The germline V gene encodes CDR1 MNHNY and CDR2 SVGAGI (reference sequence). This CDR3 is 14 amino acids long.

This CDR3 is CASSQASAGGDYRQETQYF. The CDR3 bases are TGTGCCAGCAGCCAAGCGTCAGCGGGAGGGGATTATCGCCAAGAGACCCAGTACTTC. The chain joins TRBV3-1 to TRBJ2-5; TRBD2 matches at 10 bases. The CDR3 loop spans 19 amino acids. Per the germline V gene, CDR1 is LGHDT and CDR2 is YNNKEL (reference sequence). The V gene end was trimmed by 1 base and the J gene end by 1 base; junction bases not matched to a gene: 12.

The V call is TRBV12-3 or TRBV12-4, the J call TRBJ2-7; 7 positions match TRBD2. J lost 7 bases, V lost 2 bases, and 11 bases had no gene match. The CDR3 spans 15 residues. This CDR3 reads CASSLSLGRYNEQYF. The CDR3 coding sequence is TGTGCCAGCAGTTTAAGTCTCGGGAGGTACAATGAGCAGTACTTC.